At least ten counts were recorded for the clone carrying this T cell receptor beta chain. Its target is unknown. This CDR3 region has 14 residues. CDR1 is SGHRS and CDR2 is YFSETQ in the germline V gene. With 4 bases clipped from V and 5 bases from J, the junction kept 4 bases outside the gene matches. One entry per CDR3 protein, called by TCRdb with MiXCR from the RACE reads. The top ten clones hold around 8% of a sample with about 300,000 distinct CDR3 sequences, 5.5% of them seen once. This entry comes from a study of human T cells and chemical hapten exposure. Overall study context: The study lasted about 24 weeks, and patients were dosed weekly with diphenylcyclopropenone on the scalp throughout.

Time point meaning: pre-sensitization, week 0. Specified treatment: therapeutic diphenylcyclopropenone sensitization with weekly scalp DPC. Those who donated were patients with alopecia, 18 to 70 years of age, and suitable for DPC. General study results and limits: Versus controls, significantly more large CDR3 similarity clusters arose from expanded TCRs.

This sequence was found in a woman aged 18-29 years with alopecia areata. Some clones in this sample may be carry-over from other donors' samples. V usage is TRBV5-1 and J usage is TRBJ2-4; 9 bases map to TRBD1. The sample was whole blood, taken in connection with sensitization to the hapten diphenylcyclopropenone (DPC). The CDR3 coding sequence is TGCGCCAGCAGCCCCGGGACAGGGCAAAACATTCAGTACTTC. Translation: CASSPGTGQNIQYF.